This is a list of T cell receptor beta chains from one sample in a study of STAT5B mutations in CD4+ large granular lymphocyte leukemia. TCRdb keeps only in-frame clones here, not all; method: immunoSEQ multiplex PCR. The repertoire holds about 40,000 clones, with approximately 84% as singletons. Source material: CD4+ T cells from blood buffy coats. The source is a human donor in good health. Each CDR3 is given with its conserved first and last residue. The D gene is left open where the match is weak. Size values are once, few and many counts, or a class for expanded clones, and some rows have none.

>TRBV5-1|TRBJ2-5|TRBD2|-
TGCGCCAGCAGCTTGGGATACCAAGCGGGGGGAAAAGAGACCCAGTACTTC
CASSLGYQAGGKETQYF
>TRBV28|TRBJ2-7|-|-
TGTGCCAGCAGCTTCAGGTTTGTGGCCTACGAGCAGTACTTC
CASSFRFVAYEQYF
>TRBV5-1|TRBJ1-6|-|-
TGCGCCAGCAGCTTGGGTACGGGGGCGGGGAATTCACCCCTCCACTTT
CASSLGTGAGNSPLHF
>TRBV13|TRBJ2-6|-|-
TGTGCCAGCAGCTTAGGAGGGGGATCGGGCTCTGGGGCCAACGTCCTGACTTTC
CASSLGGGSGSGANVLTF
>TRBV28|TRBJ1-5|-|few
TGTGCCAGCAGTTCCCCCGGCGCTAGCAATCAGCCCCAGCATTTT
CASSSPGASNQPQHF
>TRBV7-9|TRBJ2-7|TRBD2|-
TGTGCCAGCAGCTTGGCGGGGGGGCGGGAGCAGTACTTC
CASSLAGGREQYF
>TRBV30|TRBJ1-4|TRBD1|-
TGTGCCTACAATCCCGGGACAGGGAATGAAAAACTGTTTTTT
CAYNPGTGNEKLFF
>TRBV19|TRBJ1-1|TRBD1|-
TGTGCCAGTAGTCCGGACAGGGAGAATGAAGCTTTCTTT
CASSPDRENEAFF
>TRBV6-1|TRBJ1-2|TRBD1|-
TGTGCCAGCAGTGGGGGACAGGGGGCGGGTGGCTACACCTTC
CASSGGQGAGGYTF
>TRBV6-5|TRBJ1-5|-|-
TGTGCCAGCAGTATTAAAACTCGGACTGCACTTTCTTTT
CASSIKTRTALSF
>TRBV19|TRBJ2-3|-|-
TGTGCCAGTAGGAAGGGGGTAGATACGCAGTATTTT
CASRKGVDTQYF
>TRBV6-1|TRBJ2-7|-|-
TGTGCCAGCAGGGAGACCCGCTCCTACGAGCAGTACTTC
CASRETRSYEQYF
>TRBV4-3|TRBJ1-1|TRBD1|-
TGCGCCAGCAGCCCTCAAGGACAGGGGAGAGCGACTGAAGCTTTCTTT
CASSPQGQGRATEAFF
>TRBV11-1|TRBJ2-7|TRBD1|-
TGTGCCAGCAGCTTAGTGCCTGCAGGGGGTTTCTACGAGCAGTACTTC
CASSLVPAGGFYEQYF
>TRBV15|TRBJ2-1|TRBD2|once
TGTGCCACCAGCAGTCGGGGACTAGCGGGATACAATGAGCAGTTCTTC
CATSSRGLAGYNEQFF
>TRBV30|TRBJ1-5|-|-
TGTGCCTGGGGAGGACAGCCGAATCAGCCCCAGCATTTT
CAWGGQPNQPQHF
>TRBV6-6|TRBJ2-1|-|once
TGTGCCAGCAGTACCCTCGGTTGGTCCTACAATGAGCAGTTCTTC
CASSTLGWSYNEQFF
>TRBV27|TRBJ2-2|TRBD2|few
TGTGCCAGCAGTCGGACTAGCGGGAGGGCGAACACCGGGGAGCTGTTTTTT
CASSRTSGRANTGELFF
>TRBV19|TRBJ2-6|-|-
TGTGCCAGTAGTTTGCAGGGCAGCTCTGGGGCCAACGTCCTGACTTTC
CASSLQGSSGANVLTF
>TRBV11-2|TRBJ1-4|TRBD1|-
TGTGCCAGCAGCTTAGGACAGGGTGGTGAAAAACTGTTTTTT
CASSLGQGGEKLFF
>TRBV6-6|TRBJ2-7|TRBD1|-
TGTGCCATACAACCGGGACAGAGAACCTACGAGCAGTACTTC
CAIQPGQRTYEQYF
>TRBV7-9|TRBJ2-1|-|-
TGTGCCAGCAGCTTGGGGCGGGAAAGGGACAATGAGCAGTTCTTC
CASSLGRERDNEQFF
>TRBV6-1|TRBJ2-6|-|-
TGTGCCAGCAGTGGCTCGACAGGTTACCCCTCTGGGGCCAACGTCCTGACTTTC
CASSGSTGYPSGANVLTF
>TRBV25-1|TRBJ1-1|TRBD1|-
TGTGCCAGCAGTGAAAGGACAGGGGGATTAAACACTGAAGCTTTCTTT
CASSERTGGLNTEAFF
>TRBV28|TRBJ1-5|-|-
TGTGCCAGCACCCGATACAGCTCAGGGGTTGGGGGCAATCAGCCCCAGCATTTT
CASTRYSSGVGGNQPQHF
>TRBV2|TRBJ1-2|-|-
TGTGCCAGCAGTGGGCCACGGGCGGGTAACTATGGCTACACCTTC
CASSGPRAGNYGYTF
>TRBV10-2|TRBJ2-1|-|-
TGCGCCAGCAGGATGGGGGCTTACAATGAGCAGTTCTTC
CASRMGAYNEQFF
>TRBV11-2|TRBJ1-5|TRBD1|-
TGTGCCAGCAGCACGACAGGGCTCTACAATCAGCCCCAGCATTTT
CASSTTGLYNQPQHF
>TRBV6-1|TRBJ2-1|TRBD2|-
TGTGCCAGCAGTGAAGTTGAGCGGGGGGGTGAGTTCTTC
CASSEVERGGEFF
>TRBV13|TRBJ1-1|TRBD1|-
TGTGCCAGCAGCCTCAAGACCGAAGGGGGCGTTAGGGCTTTCTTT
CASSLKTEGGVRAFF
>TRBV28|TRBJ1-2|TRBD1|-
TGTGCCAGCAGACCCCCGGGACAGGGGGTAGGCTACACCTTC
CASRPPGQGVGYTF
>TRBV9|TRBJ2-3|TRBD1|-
TGTGCCAGCAGCCCACGGACAGGGTCTGTGGATACGCAGTATTTT
CASSPRTGSVDTQYF
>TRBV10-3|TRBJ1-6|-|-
TGTGCCATCAGTGAAGCAATTGACGAGTGGTCACCCCTCCACTTT
CAISEAIDEWSPLHF
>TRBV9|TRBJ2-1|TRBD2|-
TGTGCCAGCAGCGTCTACGGGACTAGCGGACCTAATGAGCAGTTCTTC
CASSVYGTSGPNEQFF
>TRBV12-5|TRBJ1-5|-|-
TGTGCTAGTAGTACCCCAGGGTTTGGGGGCAATCAGCCCCAGCATTTT
CASSTPGFGGNQPQHF